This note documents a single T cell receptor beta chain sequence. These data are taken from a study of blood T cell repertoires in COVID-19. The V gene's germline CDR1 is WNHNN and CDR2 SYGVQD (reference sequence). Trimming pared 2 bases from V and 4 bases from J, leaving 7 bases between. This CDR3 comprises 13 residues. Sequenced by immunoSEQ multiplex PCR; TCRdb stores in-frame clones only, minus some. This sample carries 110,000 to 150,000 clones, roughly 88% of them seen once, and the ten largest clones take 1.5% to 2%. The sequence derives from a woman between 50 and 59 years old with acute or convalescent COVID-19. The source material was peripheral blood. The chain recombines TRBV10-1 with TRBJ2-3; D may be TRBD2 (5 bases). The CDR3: CASSERGSDTQYF. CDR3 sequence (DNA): TGCGCCAGCAGTGAGCGGGGTTCAGATACGCAGTATTTT.